This T cell receptor beta chain was documented in a study of cytomegalovirus exposure and HLA in healthy donors. Germline V gives CDR1 SGHRS, CDR2 YFSETQ. V was clipped by 4 bases and J by 8 bases, with 12 bases between them. The CDR3 is made up of 13 amino acids. Whole-study results and caveats: The investigators catalogued 150 or so TCR beta chains as cytomegalovirus-associated. Many donors shared some public TCRs, even though most TCR sequences were rare.

The repertoire was sequenced with immunoSEQ multiplex PCR; TCRdb's copy has only in-frame clones and lacks some. This table has 160,000 or so clones, around 87% appearing once. With regard to this clone: Its antigen is currently unknown.

The sample was PBMCs. The chain combines TRBV5-1 with TRBJ1-4; perhaps TRBD1 as D (6 bases). This sequence originates from a woman aged 25 to 39 in good health and CMV-seronegative. CDR3 nucleotide sequence: TGCGCCAGCAGCGCGGGGGCTGGGGAAAAACTGTTTTTT. Translating gives CASSAGAGEKLFF.